This is a list of T cell receptor beta chains from one sample in a study of shared clonotypes between healthy human individuals. Using immunoSEQ multiplex PCR, the repertoire was profiled, and TCRdb retains in-frame clones only, with some absent. Found here are 2 million or so clones, about 95% of them singletons; the top ten hold 0.13%. Sequenced material: naive CD4+ T cells sorted from blood. The receptors were sampled from a man aged 18 to 30 in good health. Both conserved end residues are trimmed from each CDR3.

j_call: TRBJ2-1; v_call: TRBV6-6; cdr3_aa: ASRGGISPTDEQF
j_call: TRBJ1-4; v_call: TRBV7-9; cdr3_aa: ASSYSGTVREKLF
j_call: TRBJ1-3; v_call: TRBV7-2; cdr3_aa: ASSLGGVSGNTIY
j_call: TRBJ1-3; v_call: TRBV7-2; cdr3_aa: ASSLQGNTIY
j_call: TRBJ1-2; v_call: TRBV5-4; cdr3_aa: ASSLDRAGNYGYT
j_call: TRBJ2-2; v_call: TRBV27; cdr3_aa: ASRNRGQVTGELF
j_call: TRBJ1-2; v_call: TRBV5-8; cdr3_aa: ASTPKVNYGYT
j_call: TRBJ2-1; v_call: TRBV6-1; cdr3_aa: ATGGGLAGHEQF
j_call: TRBJ2-7; v_call: TRBV2; cdr3_aa: ASSVRDRRPWEQY
j_call: TRBJ2-1; v_call: TRBV4-1; cdr3_aa: ASSPGTSGRAQNEQF
j_call: TRBJ1-5; v_call: TRBV28; cdr3_aa: ASTVTETNQPQH
j_call: TRBJ1-1; v_call: TRBV6-6; cdr3_aa: ASSYSRGKGAF
j_call: TRBJ1-1; v_call: TRBV5-4; cdr3_aa: ASSFRAENTEAF
j_call: TRBJ1-1; v_call: TRBV5-4; cdr3_aa: ASSLGGQGDSEAF
j_call: TRBJ2-2; v_call: TRBV6-5; cdr3_aa: ASTTNTGELF
j_call: TRBJ2-7; v_call: TRBV20-1; cdr3_aa: SAIHKYEQY
j_call: TRBJ1-2; v_call: TRBV7-3; cdr3_aa: ASSPTPADRLGYT
j_call: TRBJ2-3; v_call: TRBV14; cdr3_aa: ASSQSLLRAGGPTDTQY
j_call: TRBJ2-3; v_call: TRBV30; cdr3_aa: AWSGLARGEGTDTQY
j_call: TRBJ2-3; v_call: TRBV5-4; cdr3_aa: ASSPGRGRDTQY
j_call: TRBJ2-5; v_call: TRBV10-2; cdr3_aa: ASGGRLATLKTQY
j_call: TRBJ2-7; v_call: TRBV6-5; cdr3_aa: ASSYGESYEQY
j_call: TRBJ1-1; v_call: TRBV5-1; cdr3_aa: ASRKGSENTEAF
j_call: TRBJ2-1; v_call: TRBV10-2; cdr3_aa: ASRPGSGQGSEEQF
j_call: TRBJ2-7; v_call: TRBV11-2; cdr3_aa: ASSLERISYEQY
j_call: TRBJ1-2; v_call: TRBV28; cdr3_aa: ASSLRPLGGDGYT
j_call: TRBJ2-1; v_call: TRBV29-1; cdr3_aa: SVVRLALSSYNEQF
j_call: TRBJ1-2; v_call: TRBV18; cdr3_aa: ASSPVQGYYGYT
j_call: TRBJ2-2; v_call: TRBV18; cdr3_aa: ASSPGQRLAGELF
j_call: TRBJ1-5; v_call: TRBV30; cdr3_aa: AWGGTGRQPQH
j_call: TRBJ1-3; v_call: TRBV7-9; cdr3_aa: ASSLSGRNTIY
j_call: TRBJ1-2; v_call: TRBV10-3; cdr3_aa: ATRLEYGYT
j_call: TRBJ2-2; v_call: TRBV19; cdr3_aa: ASSPLGLATGELF
j_call: TRBJ2-3; v_call: TRBV7-2; cdr3_aa: ASSSRASGGTDTQY
j_call: TRBJ1-1; v_call: TRBV4-1; cdr3_aa: ASSQGAGQGAHTEAF
j_call: TRBJ1-2; v_call: TRBV4-3; cdr3_aa: ASSQDRGDGYT
j_call: TRBJ2-3; v_call: TRBV6-1; cdr3_aa: ASSEGGTSGSDTQY
j_call: TRBJ1-1; v_call: TRBV6-5; cdr3_aa: AGSYGSGASNTEAF
j_call: TRBJ2-1; v_call: TRBV4-2; cdr3_aa: ASSQTGPGGSYNEQF
j_call: TRBJ2-5; v_call: TRBV5-6; cdr3_aa: ASSLAGGPRRTQY
j_call: TRBJ2-7; v_call: TRBV19; cdr3_aa: ASSKVLAGEGQY
j_call: TRBJ1-1; v_call: TRBV28; cdr3_aa: ASTTTVNTEAF
j_call: TRBJ2-1; v_call: TRBV5-5; cdr3_aa: ASSLTGTADDQYNEQF
j_call: TRBJ2-2; v_call: TRBV4-3; cdr3_aa: ASSQGKGAGLNTGELF
j_call: TRBJ2-4; v_call: TRBV5-1; cdr3_aa: ASSLDHTPNIQY
j_call: TRBJ1-1; v_call: TRBV28; cdr3_aa: ASRGGLGTEAF
j_call: TRBJ2-5; v_call: TRBV5-1; cdr3_aa: ASSLIPTGLQETQY
j_call: TRBJ2-6; v_call: TRBV5-1; cdr3_aa: ASSNQMISGANVLT
j_call: TRBJ2-7; v_call: TRBV30; cdr3_aa: AWSLWGRDGDYEQY